The 2 T cell receptor beta chains below come from one sample, sequenced in a study of blood T cell repertoires in COVID-19. Profiled with immunoSEQ multiplex PCR; TCRdb holds only in-frame clones, not every one. Of hundreds of thousands of clones listed, around 87% are singletons. The material sequenced was PBMCs or T cells enriched from blood (not recorded which). The receptors come from a woman aged 18 to 35 with acute COVID-19.

The CDR3 DNA sequence: TGTGCCAGCGGCGGGCTAGCGGAAGGCGAGCAGTACTTC. Its translation is CASGGLAEGEQYF. The rearrangement joins TRBV2 to TRBJ2-7; TRBD2 aligns across 7 bases. The CDR3 sequence is 13 residues long. After removal of 8 bases from V and 6 bases from J, the junction contained 10 bases not matched to a gene. Looked up from germline, CDR1 is SNHLY and CDR2 is FYNNEI.

Only a few counts were recorded for this clone. This chain links TRBV28 with TRBJ1-1; 9 bases agree with TRBD1. After removal of 4 bases from V and 11 bases from J, the junction contained 8 bases not matched to a gene. Germline CDR1 reads MDHEN; CDR2 reads SYDVKM. This CDR3 comprises 13 residues. The chain's CDR3 is CASSWDRVLGAFF. CDR3 nucleotides: TGTGCCAGCAGTTGGGACAGGGTACTCGGGGCTTTCTTT.